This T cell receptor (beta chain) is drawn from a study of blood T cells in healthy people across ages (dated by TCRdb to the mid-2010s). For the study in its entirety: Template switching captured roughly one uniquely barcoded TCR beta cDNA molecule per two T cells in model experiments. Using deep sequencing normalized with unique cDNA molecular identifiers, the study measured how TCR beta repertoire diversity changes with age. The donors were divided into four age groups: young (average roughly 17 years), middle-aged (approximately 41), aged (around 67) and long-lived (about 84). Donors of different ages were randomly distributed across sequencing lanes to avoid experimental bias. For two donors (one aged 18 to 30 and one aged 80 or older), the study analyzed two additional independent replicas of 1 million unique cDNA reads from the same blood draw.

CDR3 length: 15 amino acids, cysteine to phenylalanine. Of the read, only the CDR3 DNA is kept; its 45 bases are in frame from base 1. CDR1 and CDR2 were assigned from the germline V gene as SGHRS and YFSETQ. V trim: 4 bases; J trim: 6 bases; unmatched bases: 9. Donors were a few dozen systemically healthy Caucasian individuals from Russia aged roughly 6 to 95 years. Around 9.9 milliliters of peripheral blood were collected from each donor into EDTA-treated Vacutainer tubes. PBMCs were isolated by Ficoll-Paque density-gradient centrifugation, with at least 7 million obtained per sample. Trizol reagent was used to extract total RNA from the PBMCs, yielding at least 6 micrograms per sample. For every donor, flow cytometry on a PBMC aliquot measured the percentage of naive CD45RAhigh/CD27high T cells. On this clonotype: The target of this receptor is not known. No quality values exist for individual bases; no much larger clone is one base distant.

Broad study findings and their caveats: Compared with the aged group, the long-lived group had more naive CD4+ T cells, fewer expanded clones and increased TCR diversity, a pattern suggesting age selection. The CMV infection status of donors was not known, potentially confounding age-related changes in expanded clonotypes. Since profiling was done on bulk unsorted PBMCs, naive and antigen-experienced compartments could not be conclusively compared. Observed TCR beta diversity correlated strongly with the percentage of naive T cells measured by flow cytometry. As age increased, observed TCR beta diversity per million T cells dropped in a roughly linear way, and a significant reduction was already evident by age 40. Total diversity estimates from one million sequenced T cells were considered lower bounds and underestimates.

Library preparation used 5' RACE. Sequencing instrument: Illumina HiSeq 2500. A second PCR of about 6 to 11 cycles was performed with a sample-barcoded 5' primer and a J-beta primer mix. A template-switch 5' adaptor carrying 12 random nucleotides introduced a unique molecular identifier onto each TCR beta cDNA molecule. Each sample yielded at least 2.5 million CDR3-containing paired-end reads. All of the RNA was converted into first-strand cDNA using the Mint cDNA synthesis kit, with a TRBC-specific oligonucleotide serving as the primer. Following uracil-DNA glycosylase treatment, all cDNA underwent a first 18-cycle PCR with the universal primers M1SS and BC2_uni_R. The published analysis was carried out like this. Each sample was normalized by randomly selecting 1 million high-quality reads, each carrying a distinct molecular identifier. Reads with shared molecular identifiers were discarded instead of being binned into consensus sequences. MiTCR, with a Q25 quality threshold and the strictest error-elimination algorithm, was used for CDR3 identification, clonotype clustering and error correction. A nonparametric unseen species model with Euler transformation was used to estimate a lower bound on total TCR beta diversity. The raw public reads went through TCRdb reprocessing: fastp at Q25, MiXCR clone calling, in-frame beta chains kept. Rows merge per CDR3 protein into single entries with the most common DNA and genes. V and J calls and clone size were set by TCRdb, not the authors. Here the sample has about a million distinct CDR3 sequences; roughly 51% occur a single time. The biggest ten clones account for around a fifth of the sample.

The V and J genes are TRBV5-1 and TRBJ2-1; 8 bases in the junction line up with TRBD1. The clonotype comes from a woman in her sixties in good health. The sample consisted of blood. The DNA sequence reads TGCGCCAGCAGCCGCGGACAGGGCTTGAGCAATGAGCAGTTCTTC. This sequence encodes CASSRGQGLSNEQFF.